This T cell receptor beta chain was observed in a study of radiation and T cells in renal cell carcinoma. Looking at the study overall: Nephrectomy followed 15 Gy stereotactic body radiation by 4 weeks.

The length of the CDR3 is 13 residues. The germline V and J ends were trimmed by 0 bases and 4 bases, with 5 bases remaining between them. Germline V lookup: CDR1 SGHVS, CDR2 FNYEAQ. Here immunoSEQ multiplex PCR was the method, and the copy in TCRdb shows in-frame clones only, minus some. This sample has about 59,000 clones, with around 72% found just once. Time point denoted: baseline pretreatment blood. Treatment defined: 15 Gy SBRT to primary tumor, nephrectomy 4 weeks later. The input for sequencing was blood, taken from a patient whose treatment included radiotherapy and nephrectomy. The chain has TRBV7-6 and TRBJ2-3; D is undetermined. This TCR came from a man aged 55 to 70 with renal cell carcinoma. DNA of the CDR3: TGTGCCAGCAGCTTAGCTGACCCAGATACGCAGTATTTT. Translated: CASSLADPDTQYF.